The source of this T cell receptor beta chain is a study of cytotoxic CD8 clonotypes in ibrutinib-treated CLL. Data came from immunoSEQ multiplex PCR; TCRdb stores just in-frame clones and leaves some out. The sample carries 20,000 to 25,000 clones, approximately 71% recorded once. This receptor was obtained from a human donor with chronic lymphocytic leukemia. Specimen: PBMCs, collected after 12 months of ibrutinib treatment.

This CDR3 reads CASSLGSPTNYGYTF. In DNA, the CDR3 is TGTGCCAGCAGTTTGGGGAGCCCAACTAACTATGGCTACACCTTC. This chain uses TRBV27 with TRBJ1-2; no definite D call. Germline V gives CDR1 MNHEY, CDR2 SMNVEV (reference sequence). Trimming took off 3 bases at V and 0 bases at J, with 11 bases between the two ends. CDR3 length: 15 amino acids.